Following are 31 T cell receptor beta chains from one sample sequenced in a study of PD-L1 blockade in urothelial cancer. Sequencing used immunoSEQ multiplex PCR; TCRdb keeps in-frame clones, though not all of them. The table lists 85,000 to 100,000 clones, roughly nine tenths of them singletons. The sequences come from PBMCs, collected around atezolizumab (anti-PD-L1) treatment. These receptors were taken from a man aged 55 to 69 with urothelial cancer.

The rearrangement joins TRBV9 to TRBJ2-1, with 7 nucleotides matching TRBD2. This CDR3 spans 14 amino acids. Germline trimming cut 3 bases from V and 0 bases from J; bases unmatched to any gene: 0. Germline V gene lookup returns CDR1 SGDLS and CDR2 YYNGEE. DNA of the CDR3: TGTGCCAGCAGCGCGGGGGGCTCCTACAATGAGCAGTTCTTC. Amino acid sequence: CASSAGGSYNEQFF.

This clone was recorded once. The chain is built from TRBV28 and TRBJ2-1; TRBD2 matches at 10 bases. There are 16 residues in the CDR3. V trimming: 4 bases; J trimming: 2 bases; junction bases outside the gene matches: 5. Germline V lookup: CDR1 MDHEN, CDR2 SYDVKM. This CDR3 reads CASSSGLAITYNEQFF. The CDR3 DNA reads TGTGCCAGCAGTTCGGGACTAGCGATCACCTACAATGAGCAGTTCTTC.

The chain recombines TRBV5-1 with TRBJ1-1; tentatively, D is TRBD1 (5 bases). Germline V gene data show CDR1 as SGHRS and CDR2 as YFSETQ. This CDR3 has 15 residues. Trimming shortened V by 6 bases and J by 5 bases, and 20 bases separated the two germline ends. CDR3 in amino acids: CASTSQGGGWTEAFF. CDR3 bases: TGCGCCAGCACAAGTCAGGGAGGCGGTTGGACTGAAGCTTTCTTT.

The chain recombines TRBV18 with TRBJ2-3; 13 bases are shared with TRBD2. Germline loops: CDR1 KGHSH, CDR2 LQKENI. The CDR3 consists of 16 residues. The V and J ends lost 5 bases and 0 bases, in that order; junction bases with no gene match: 2. CDR3 residues: CASSGLAGASTDTQYF. CDR3 nucleotide sequence: TGTGCCAGCTCAGGACTAGCGGGGGCGAGCACAGATACGCAGTATTTT. The complete variable domain, with remaining parts taken from reference TRBV18 and TRBJ2-3, reads NAGVMQNPRHLVRRRGQEARLRCSPMKGHSHVYWYRQLPEEGLKFMVYLQKENIIDESGMPKERFSAEFPKEGPSILRIQQVVRGDSAAYFCASSGLAGASTDTQYFGPGTRLTVL.

The V call is TRBV7-3, the J call TRBJ2-5; TRBD2 matches 9 bases. CDR3 length: 15 residues. Germline V CDR1 and CDR2: SGHTA, FQGTGA. V lost 2 bases to trimming and J lost 4 bases; unmatched junction nucleotides: 5. CDR3 sequence reads: CASSLAGGIGETQYF. The CDR3 bases are TGTGCCAGCAGCTTAGCGGGGGGGATTGGAGAGACCCAGTACTTC.

The chain joins TRBV18 to TRBJ2-1; D is perhaps TRBD2 (5 bases). V was clipped by 5 bases and J by 8 bases, with 22 bases between them. Germline CDR1 KGHSH, CDR2 LQKENI. The CDR3 is made up of 16 amino acids. The DNA of the CDR3 is TGTGCCAGCTCAACTGGACTGCCGCGACTCTATTATGAGCAGTTCTTC. Protein product: CASSTGLPRLYYEQFF.

This clone was recorded only once. The chain employs TRBV14 and TRBJ2-1; TRBD2 matches at 11 bases. Germline values: CDR1 SGHDN, CDR2 FVKESK. The J segment lost 4 bases and the V segment lost 4 bases, leaving 6 bases of the junction unmatched. The CDR3 sequence is 16 residues long. The CDR3 spells CASSPLTSGTYNEQFF. The CDR3 nucleotides read TGTGCCAGCAGCCCCTTGACTAGCGGGACATACAATGAGCAGTTCTTC. The full variable domain, rest sourced from reference TRBV14 and TRBJ2-1, is EAGVTQFPSHSVIEKGQTVTLRCDPISGHDNLYWYRRVMGKEIKFLLHFVKESKQDESGMPNNRFLAERTGGTYSTLKVQPAELEDSGVYFCASSPLTSGTYNEQFFGPGTRLTVL.

This rearrangement joins TRBV4-3 to TRBJ1-2; no definite D call. V was cut by 6 bases and J by 0 bases, with 14 bases left in between. Germline V gene sequence: CDR1 LGHNA, CDR2 YSLEER. The CDR3 contains 15 residues. The CDR3 region has the DNA TGCGCCAGCAGGCGACACGACAAAACTAACTATGGCTACACCTTC. The encoded protein is CASRRHDKTNYGYTF.

The count of this clone is one. V and J are TRBV27 and TRBJ1-1, with 8 positions matching TRBD1. This CDR3 region has 15 residues. Germline V gene sequence: CDR1 MNHEY, CDR2 SMNVEV (reference sequence). Unmatched junction bases numbered 7, after V lost 7 bases and J lost 0 bases. The CDR3: CASTGTGFMNTEAFF. CDR3 sequence (DNA): TGTGCCAGCACAGGGACAGGATTCATGAACACTGAAGCTTTCTTT.

The chain employs TRBV19 and TRBJ1-5; D possibly corresponds to TRBD1 (5 bases). The V and J ends lost 3 bases and 6 bases respectively, with 12 bases between them. The CDR3 is 14 amino acids. Germline values: CDR1 LNHDA, CDR2 SQIVND (reference sequence). The CDR3 sequence: CASSIPTGGQPQHF. CDR3 in DNA: TGTGCCAGTAGTATCCCGACCGGGGGTCAGCCCCAGCATTTT.

The J gene is TRBJ1-1, the V gene TRBV15, with D perhaps matching TRBD1 (6 bases). V lost 0 bases to trimming and J lost 0 bases, with 8 bases between them. This CDR3 spans 15 amino acids. The germline gives CDR1 LNHNV, CDR2 YYDKDF (reference sequence). The CDR3 spells CATSREGHLNTEAFF. CDR3 in DNA: TGTGCCACCAGCAGAGAGGGACACCTGAACACTGAAGCTTTCTTT.

This clone has only one observation. The gene calls are TRBV29-1 and TRBJ1-1; TRBD1 matches 7 bases. J lost 9 bases, V lost 7 bases, and 8 bases had no gene match. The CDR3 is 11 residues long. Germline CDR1 reads SQVTM; CDR2 reads ANQGSEA. As DNA, the CDR3 is TGCAGCGAAGCCGGGACAGATAAAGCTTTCTTT. This translates into CSEAGTDKAFF.

The gene calls are TRBV13 and TRBJ2-7; 14 nucleotides agree with TRBD2. V trimming: 5 bases; J trimming: 1 base; junction bases outside the gene matches: 13. The germline gives CDR1 PRHDT, CDR2 FYEKMQ (reference sequence). The CDR3 loop spans 19 amino acids. The CDR3: CASSPGTSGREAGSYEQYF. CDR3 DNA sequence: TGTGCCAGCAGCCCGGGGACTAGCGGGAGAGAAGCAGGGTCCTACGAGCAGTACTTC.

The chain couples TRBV7-3 to TRBJ2-2, with 8 bases aligning to TRBD1. Germline CDR1 and CDR2: SGHTA and FQGTGA. The CDR3 length is 16 residues. Trimming took 3 bases from V and 4 from J; bases not matched to a gene: 7. CDR3 coding DNA: TGTGCCAGCAGCTTCCTCGGACAGGGAACCACCGGGGAGCTGTTTTTT. It is translated as CASSFLGQGTTGELFF.

The genes are TRBV18 and TRBJ1-1; D is unresolved. Per germline, CDR1 KGHSH and CDR2 LQKENI. The CDR3 has 15 amino acids. Trimming stripped 1 base from V and 0 bases from J, with 9 bases between. The CDR3 spells CASSPQDQVNTEAFF. Written as DNA, the CDR3 is TGTGCCAGCTCACCACAAGACCAGGTGAACACTGAAGCTTTCTTT. The full variable domain, in which reference TRBV18 and TRBJ1-1 provide the parts outside the CDR3, is NAGVMQNPRHLVRRRGQEARLRCSPMKGHSHVYWYRQLPEEGLKFMVYLQKENIIDESGMPKERFSAEFPKEGPSILRIQQVVRGDSAAYFCASSPQDQVNTEAFFGQGTRLTVV.

The gene calls are TRBV13 and TRBJ2-2; tentative D call: TRBD1 (5 bases). The CDR3 extends over 15 amino acids. Trimming took off 5 bases at V and 3 bases at J, with 13 bases between the two ends. CDR1 PRHDT and CDR2 FYEKMQ come from the germline V gene (reference sequence). The CDR3: CASSPGDSDTGELFF. The CDR3 bases are TGTGCCAGCAGCCCAGGAGACAGTGACACCGGGGAGCTGTTTTTT.

The J gene is TRBJ2-7, the V gene TRBV5-4; weak D call: TRBD1 (6 bases). This CDR3 is 12 amino acids long. Trimming left V 4 bases short and J 7 bases short, with 12 bases between. Per germline, CDR1 SGHNT and CDR2 YYREEE (reference sequence). DNA for the CDR3: TGTGCCAGCAGCATACAGGGATGGGAGCAGTACTTC. Protein sequence: CASSIQGWEQYF. The complete variable domain, with remaining parts taken from reference TRBV5-4 and TRBJ2-7, reads ETGVTQSPTHLIKTRGQQVTLRCSSQSGHNTVSWYQQALGQGPQFIFQYYREEENGRGNFPPRFSGLQFPNYSSELNVNALELDDSALYLCASSIQGWEQYFGPGTRLTVT.

The rearrangement links TRBV5-1 to TRBJ2-5; 8 bases match TRBD2. The CDR3 has 17 residues. V gave up 0 bases and J gave up 2 bases; unmatched junction bases: 9. CDR1 and CDR2 (germline): SGHRS, YFSETQ. CDR3 coding DNA: TGCGCCAGCAGCTTGGGCCCCCCGGCTAGCGGGCAAGAGACCCAGTACTTC. Its translation: CASSLGPPASGQETQYF.

This chain joins TRBV9 and TRBJ2-5; 10 bases line up with TRBD2. The germline CDR1 and CDR2 sequences are SGDLS and YYNGEE. V was pared by 2 bases and J by 5 bases, with 6 bases of the junction left unmatched. CDR3 length: 15 amino acids. This CDR3 is CASSVRAGGRETQYF. CDR3 coding DNA: TGTGCCAGCAGCGTCAGAGCGGGGGGGCGGGAGACCCAGTACTTC.

The chain combines TRBV28 with TRBJ2-7; D perhaps matches TRBD1 (6 bases). V was shortened by 2 bases and J by 0 bases, with 8 bases between the two germline ends. This CDR3 is built from 14 residues. Germline V gene data show CDR1 as MDHEN and CDR2 as SYDVKM. In DNA, the CDR3 is TGTGCCAGCAGTTTAGGGGGCTTCTCCTACGAGCAGTACTTC. This encodes CASSLGGFSYEQYF.

The chain couples TRBV6-1 to TRBJ2-3; D is unresolved. Trimming took 10 bases from V and 6 from J, leaving 23 bases between them. The CDR3 extends over 15 amino acids. Per germline, CDR1 MNHNS and CDR2 SASEGT. CDR3 sequence (DNA): TGTGCCACTCGCTCACTATTTCCCGCCGAGGATACGCAGTATTTT. The encoded protein is CATRSLFPAEDTQYF.

V gene TRBV5-1 combines with J gene TRBJ2-1; 13 bases line up with TRBD2. Germline V gene data show CDR1 as SGHRS and CDR2 as YFSETQ. The CDR3 extends over 16 amino acids. V dropped 5 bases and J dropped 8; count of bases not matched to a gene: 10. The CDR3 spells CASSRRLAGGPDEQFF. The CDR3 region has the DNA TGCGCCAGCAGTCGTAGACTAGCGGGAGGTCCGGATGAGCAGTTCTTC.

The V and J genes are TRBV7-6 and TRBJ2-3, with 7 bases aligning to TRBD2. CDR3 length: 15 residues. Trimming took 3 bases from V and 4 from J; bases not matched to a gene: 7. Germline CDR1 reads SGHVS; CDR2 reads FNYEAQ. CDR3 sequence: CASSLGGRGADTQYF. In DNA, the CDR3 is TGTGCCAGCAGCTTGGGGGGGAGGGGCGCAGATACGCAGTATTTT.

As DNA, the CDR3 is TGTGCCAGCAGCTTAGGGGGACAGAGAGGCTCTGGAAACACCATATATTTT. Its translation: CASSLGGQRGSGNTIYF. V and J are TRBV7-2 and TRBJ1-3, with 7 bases matching TRBD1. CDR1 is SGHTA, CDR2 FQGNSA, per germline. J lost 0 bases, V lost 1 base, and 6 bases had no gene match. CDR3 length: 17 amino acids.

CDR3 residues: CASSQTPTSGGADTQYF. The CDR3 nucleotides are TGTGCCAGCAGCCAGACGCCGACTAGCGGGGGGGCAGATACGCAGTATTTT. The rearrangement links TRBV4-2 to TRBJ2-3; 14 nucleotides agree with TRBD2. The length of the CDR3 is 17 residues. In germline, CDR1 is LGHNA, CDR2 YNFKEQ. V trimming: 3 bases; J trimming: 4 bases; junction bases outside the gene matches: 6.

V usage is TRBV19 and J usage is TRBJ2-5; D is possibly TRBD2 (6 bases). The ends were cut back, 3 bases at V and 0 bases at J, with 20 bases in the middle. In germline, CDR1 is LNHDA, CDR2 SQIVND (reference sequence). The CDR3 extends over 18 amino acids. The DNA of the CDR3 is TGTGCCAGTAGTATGAGGAGCGGGCAGCCCCTGTACCAAGAGACCCAGTACTTC. Translation: CASSMRSGQPLYQETQYF.

This chain links TRBV6-6 with TRBJ1-2; 8 bases are a match to TRBD1. Trimming at V came to 8 bases and at J to 4 bases, leaving 9 bases not matched to a gene. Germline CDR1 MNHNY, CDR2 SVGAGI (reference sequence). This CDR3 spans 14 amino acids. DNA for the CDR3: TGTGCCAGCGGGCCAGGGGGCGCAATCTATGGCTACACCTTC. Amino acid sequence: CASGPGGAIYGYTF.

The chain has TRBV2 and TRBJ2-3; no reliable D call. Germline V gives CDR1 SNHLY, CDR2 FYNNEI. The CDR3 is made up of 11 amino acids. V was pared by 3 bases and J by 6 bases, with 4 bases between. The CDR3 here is CASSDFDTQYF. CDR3 nucleotides: TGTGCCAGCAGTGACTTTGATACGCAGTATTTT.

The chain recombines TRBV4-3 with TRBJ2-5; D uncertain. Germline lookup yields CDR1 LGHNA and CDR2 YSLEER. This CDR3 contains 14 residues. V was clipped by 0 bases and J by 7 bases, with 12 bases between them. CDR3 DNA: TGCGCCAGCAGCCAAGATTCCATTCTAGGGACCCAGTACTTC. It is translated as CASSQDSILGTQYF.

As DNA, the CDR3 is TGCGCCAGCAGTAACCAGGGAACAGGGGGCCCAGTTGAGGCACCCCTCCACTTT. As protein: CASSNQGTGGPVEAPLHF. The J gene is TRBJ1-6, the V gene TRBV23-1; 9 bases align to TRBD1. TRBV23-1 is flagged as an ORF with uncertain function. The V gene end was trimmed by 5 bases and the J gene end by 11 bases; junction bases not matched to a gene: 19. The CDR3 length is 18 residues.

This sequence joins TRBV7-2 and TRBJ1-1, with TRBD1 matching over 9 bases. This CDR3 comprises 14 residues. Trimming cost V 3 bases and J 4 bases; bases outside gene matches: 3. Germline V gives CDR1 SGHTA, CDR2 FQGNSA. The CDR3 sequence is CASSFGQGTTEAFF. The CDR3 coding sequence is TGTGCCAGCAGCTTCGGACAGGGGACCACTGAAGCTTTCTTT.